The rows below give T cell receptor beta chains drawn from one sample of a study of blood T cell repertoires in COVID-19. The assay was immunoSEQ multiplex PCR, and TCRdb's table has in-frame clones only and misses some. The repertoire has nearly 110,000 clones, 70% to 80% of them found once; the top ten carry about 1%. Sequenced input: peripheral blood. All receptors derive from a human donor with acute or convalescent COVID-19. The donor label of this sample is uncertain. Each CDR3 is given with its conserved first and last residue. D genes are given only for firm matches. Size tells how often a clone was seen (once, few, many) or the class of an expanded clone, and some rows leave it out.

V gene	D gene	clone size	J gene	CDR3 protein	CDR3 DNA
TRBV12-3/TRBV12-4	NA	NA	TRBJ1-4	CASRRGGGEKLFF	TGTGCCAGCAGGCGTGGTGGTGGTGAAAAACTGTTTTTT
TRBV20-1	TRBD1	NA	TRBJ1-5	CSASPGQGARRVQPQHF	TGCAGTGCTAGTCCGGGACAGGGGGCCCGGAGAGTACAGCCCCAGCATTTT
TRBV13	TRBD1	once	TRBJ1-6	CASSSSGGSYNSPLHF	TGTGCCAGCAGCTCCTCAGGGGGCTCCTATAATTCACCCCTCCACTTT
TRBV7-6	NA	NA	TRBJ1-1	CASSLRVGGNTEAFF	TGTGCCAGCAGCTTAAGGGTCGGGGGGAACACTGAAGCTTTCTTT
TRBV11-2	TRBD2	NA	TRBJ2-5	CASSLEVAGGLQETQYF	TGTGCCAGCAGCTTAGAGGTAGCGGGGGGGCTTCAAGAGACCCAGTACTTC
TRBV9	TRBD2	few	TRBJ2-3	CASSVALAATDTQYF	TGTGCCAGCAGCGTAGCACTAGCGGCCACAGATACGCAGTATTTT
TRBV6-5	NA	NA	TRBJ2-1	CASSSVSSYNEQFF	TGTGCCAGCTCTAGCGTGAGCTCCTACAATGAGCAGTTCTTC
TRBV2	TRBD1	few	TRBJ1-1	CASTLDRGPNTEAFF	TGTGCCAGCACTTTAGACAGGGGGCCTAACACTGAAGCTTTCTTT
TRBV2	NA	once	TRBJ1-4	CASSVTPDSLNEKLFF	TGTGCCAGCAGCGTCACCCCTGACAGTCTTAATGAAAAACTGTTTTTT
TRBV18	NA	NA	TRBJ1-1	CASSLLGSMNTEAFF	TGTGCCAGCTCGTTACTGGGCTCAATGAACACTGAAGCTTTCTTT
TRBV5-1	TRBD1	NA	TRBJ2-1	CASSRTGVSINEQFF	TGCGCCAGCAGCAGGACAGGGGTGTCAATCAATGAGCAGTTCTTC
TRBV3-1/TRBV3-2	TRBD2	few	TRBJ2-4	CASSQRTSGGVKNIQYF	TGTGCCAGCAGCCAAAGGACTAGCGGGGGGGTCAAAAACATTCAGTACTTC
TRBV4-2	NA	few	TRBJ2-4	CASSQEGRGGAAKNIQYF	TGTGCCAGCAGCCAAGAGGGTCGAGGGGGGGCGGCCAAAAACATTCAGTACTTC
TRBV24-1	TRBD1	NA	TRBJ2-5	CATSDTRQGAYQETQYF	TGTGCCACCAGTGATACCCGACAGGGGGCGTACCAAGAGACCCAGTACTTC
TRBV18	TRBD2	few	TRBJ2-1	CASSLAGGSYNEQFF	TGTGCCAGCTCATTAGCGGGGGGAAGCTACAATGAGCAGTTCTTC
TRBV7-8	TRBD1	few	TRBJ1-3	CASSPTGATGNTIYF	TGTGCCAGCAGCCCCACAGGGGCAACTGGAAACACCATATATTTT
TRBV5-1	NA	NA	TRBJ2-7	CASSLLQGRAANEQYF	TGCGCCAGCAGCTTGTTACAGGGAAGGGCCGCGAACGAGCAGTACTTC
TRBV7-9	NA	NA	TRBJ1-5	CASSLGGHNQPQHF	TGTGCCAGCAGCTTAGGGGGGCACAATCAGCCCCAGCATTTT
TRBV30	NA	once	TRBJ1-1	CAWREQVGAFF	TGTGCCTGGAGGGAACAGGTTGGAGCTTTCTTT
TRBV5-1	TRBD1	NA	TRBJ2-3	CASSLSRQGADTQYF	TGCGCCAGCAGCTTGTCCCGACAGGGAGCAGATACGCAGTATTTT
TRBV3-1/TRBV3-2	NA	NA	TRBJ1-5	CASSQDNRDYQPQHF	TGTGCCAGCAGCCAAGATAACAGGGATTATCAGCCCCAGCATTTT
TRBV5-6	NA	NA	TRBJ2-3	CASILTDTDTQYF	TGTGCCAGCATCCTGACAGACACAGATACGCAGTATTTT
TRBV19	TRBD1	NA	TRBJ1-2	CASSTPGQGDYGYTF	TGTGCCAGTAGTACACCGGGACAGGGGGACTATGGCTACACCTTC
TRBV18	NA	NA	TRBJ1-2	CASSLISGSPPNYGYTF	TGTGCCAGCTCACTAATCTCAGGGTCCCCCCCTAACTATGGCTACACCTTC
TRBV19	NA	once	TRBJ1-4	CASSEQMNEKLFF	TGTGCCAGTAGTGAACAGATGAATGAAAAACTGTTTTTT
TRBV9	TRBD1	NA	TRBJ1-3	CASGAGGAFSGNTIYF	TGTGCCAGCGGAGCAGGGGGCGCATTTTCTGGAAACACCATATATTTT